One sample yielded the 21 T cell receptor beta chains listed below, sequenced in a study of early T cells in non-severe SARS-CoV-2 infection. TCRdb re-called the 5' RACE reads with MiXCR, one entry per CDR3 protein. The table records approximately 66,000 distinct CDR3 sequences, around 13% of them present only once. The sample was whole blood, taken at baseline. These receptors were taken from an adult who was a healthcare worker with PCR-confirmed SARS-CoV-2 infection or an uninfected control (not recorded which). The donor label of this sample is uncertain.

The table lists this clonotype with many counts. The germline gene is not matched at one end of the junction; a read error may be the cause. DNA of the CDR3: TGTGCCAGCAGCTTATTGGGGACAGATACGCAGTATTTT. It specifies CASSLLGTDTQYF. The chain employs TRBV27 and TRBJ2-3; D not resolved. The CDR3 extends over 13 amino acids. The germline gives CDR1 MNHEY, CDR2 SMNVEV (reference sequence).

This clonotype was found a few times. The CDR3 sequence: CASSLQEMADTQYF. Written as DNA, the CDR3 is TGTGCCAGCAGCTTACAGGAGATGGCAGATACGCAGTATTTT. The chain combines TRBV7-2 with TRBJ2-3; D unclear. V lost 2 bases and J lost 4, with 10 bases in between. The germline gives CDR1 SGHTA, CDR2 FQGNSA. This CDR3 has 14 residues.

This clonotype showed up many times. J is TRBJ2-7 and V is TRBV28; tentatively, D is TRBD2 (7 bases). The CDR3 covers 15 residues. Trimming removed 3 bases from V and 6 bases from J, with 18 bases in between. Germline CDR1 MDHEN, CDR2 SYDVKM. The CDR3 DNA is TGTGCCAGCAGTTTGGGAAAGGGGGGGTCCCTCGAGCAGTACGTC. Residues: CASSLGKGGSLEQYV.

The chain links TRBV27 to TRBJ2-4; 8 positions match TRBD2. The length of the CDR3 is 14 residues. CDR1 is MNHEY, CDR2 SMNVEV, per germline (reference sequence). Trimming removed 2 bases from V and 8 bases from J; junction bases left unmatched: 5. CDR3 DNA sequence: TGTGCCAGCAGTTTAACCAGCGGGGGCTACATTCAGTACTTC. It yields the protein CASSLTSGGYIQYF.

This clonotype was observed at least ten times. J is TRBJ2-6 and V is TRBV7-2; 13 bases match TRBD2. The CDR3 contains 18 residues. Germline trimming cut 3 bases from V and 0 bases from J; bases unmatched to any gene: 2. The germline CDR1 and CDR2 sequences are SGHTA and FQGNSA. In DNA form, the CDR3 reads TGTGCCAGCAGCTTGACTAGCGGGGGGCTCTCTGGGGCCAACGTCCTGACTTTC. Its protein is CASSLTSGGLSGANVLTF.

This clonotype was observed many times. The DNA of the CDR3 is TGTGCCAGCAGTTTGACAGGGATTAACACTGAAGCTTTCTTT. This encodes CASSLTGINTEAFF. The chain employs TRBV27 and TRBJ1-1; 7 nucleotides align to TRBD1. Trimming removed 3 bases from V and 2 bases from J; junction bases left unmatched: 3. Germline V lookup: CDR1 MNHEY, CDR2 SMNVEV (reference sequence). The CDR3 is made up of 14 amino acids.

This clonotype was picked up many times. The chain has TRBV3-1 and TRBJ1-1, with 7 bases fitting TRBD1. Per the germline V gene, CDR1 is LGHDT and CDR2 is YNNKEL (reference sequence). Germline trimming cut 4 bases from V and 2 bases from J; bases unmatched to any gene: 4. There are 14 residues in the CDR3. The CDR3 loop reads CASSRRGINTEAFF. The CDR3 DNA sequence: TGTGCCAGCAGCCGCAGGGGGATTAACACTGAAGCTTTCTTT.

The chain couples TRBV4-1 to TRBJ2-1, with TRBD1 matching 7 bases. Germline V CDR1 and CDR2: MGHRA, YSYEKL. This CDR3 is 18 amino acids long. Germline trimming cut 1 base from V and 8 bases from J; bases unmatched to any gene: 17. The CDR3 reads CASSQVLSAGGTSDEQFF. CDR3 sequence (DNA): TGCGCCAGCAGCCAAGTTTTATCGGCAGGGGGTACCTCGGATGAGCAGTTCTTC.

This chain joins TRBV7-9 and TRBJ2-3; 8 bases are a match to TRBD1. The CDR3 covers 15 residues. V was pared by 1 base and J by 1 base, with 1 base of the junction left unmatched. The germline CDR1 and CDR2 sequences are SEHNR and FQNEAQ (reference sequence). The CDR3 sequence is CASSLGTGRTDTQYF. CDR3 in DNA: TGTGCCAGCAGCTTAGGGACAGGGCGCACAGATACGCAGTATTTT.

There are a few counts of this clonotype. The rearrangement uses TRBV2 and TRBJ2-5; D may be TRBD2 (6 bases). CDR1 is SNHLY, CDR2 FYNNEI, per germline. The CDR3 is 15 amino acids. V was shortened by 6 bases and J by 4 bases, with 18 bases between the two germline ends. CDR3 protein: CASSPNFGEVETQYF. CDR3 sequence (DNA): TGTGCCAGCAGCCCTAATTTCGGGGAGGTAGAGACCCAGTACTTC.

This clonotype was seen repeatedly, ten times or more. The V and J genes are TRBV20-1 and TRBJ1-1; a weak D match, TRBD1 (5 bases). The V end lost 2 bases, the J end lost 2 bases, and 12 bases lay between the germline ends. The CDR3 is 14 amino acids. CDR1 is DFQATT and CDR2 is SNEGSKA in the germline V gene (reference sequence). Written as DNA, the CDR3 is TGCAGTGCTAGAACGGGGGGAATAAACACTGAAGCTTTCTTT. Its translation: CSARTGGINTEAFF.

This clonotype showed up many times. Written as DNA, the CDR3 is TGCAGCGTTGCTCCCGGGGTTCGACAAGAGACCCAGTACTTC. It specifies CSVAPGVRQETQYF. V usage is TRBV29-1 and J usage is TRBJ2-5; perhaps TRBD2 as D (5 bases). Germline CDR1 and CDR2: SQVTM and ANQGSEA. Trimming left V 4 bases short and J 2 bases short, with 14 bases between. The CDR3 loop spans 14 amino acids.

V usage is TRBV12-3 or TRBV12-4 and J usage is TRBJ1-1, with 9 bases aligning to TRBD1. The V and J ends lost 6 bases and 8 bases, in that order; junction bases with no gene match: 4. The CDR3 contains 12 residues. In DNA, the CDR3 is TGTGCCAGCAGGTTTGGACAGGGGGAAGCTTTCTTT. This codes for CASRFGQGEAFF.

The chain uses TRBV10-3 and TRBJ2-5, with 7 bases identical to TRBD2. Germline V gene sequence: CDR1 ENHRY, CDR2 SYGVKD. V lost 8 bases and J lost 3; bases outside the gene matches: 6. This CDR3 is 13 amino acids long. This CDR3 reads CAIRTGGEETQYF. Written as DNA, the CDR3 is TGTGCCATCCGGACTGGGGGGGAAGAGACCCAGTACTTC.

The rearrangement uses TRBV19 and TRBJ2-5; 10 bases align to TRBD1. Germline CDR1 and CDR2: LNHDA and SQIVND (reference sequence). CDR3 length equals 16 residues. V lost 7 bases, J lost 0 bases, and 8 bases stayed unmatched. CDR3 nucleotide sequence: TGTGCCAGTAACATGGTCGGGACAGGGGACCAAGAGACCCAGTACTTC. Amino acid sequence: CASNMVGTGDQETQYF.

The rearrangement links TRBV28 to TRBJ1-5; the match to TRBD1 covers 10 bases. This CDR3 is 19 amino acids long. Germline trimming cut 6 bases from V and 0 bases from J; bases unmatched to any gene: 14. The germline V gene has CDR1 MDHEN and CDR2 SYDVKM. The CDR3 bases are TGTGCCAGCAGCTCGCCGGGGACAGGGGTCTTTAGTAGCAATCAGCCCCAGCATTTT. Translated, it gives CASSSPGTGVFSSNQPQHF.

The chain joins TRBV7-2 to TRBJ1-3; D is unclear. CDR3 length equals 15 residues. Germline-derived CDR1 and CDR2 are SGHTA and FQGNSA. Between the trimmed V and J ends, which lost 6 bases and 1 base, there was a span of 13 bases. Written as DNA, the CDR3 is TGTGCCAGCAGTCTAGTGGGGATTTCTGGAAACACCATATATTTT. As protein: CASSLVGISGNTIYF. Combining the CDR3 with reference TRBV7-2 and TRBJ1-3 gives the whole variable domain GAGVSQSPSNKVTEKGKDVELRCDPISGHTALYWYRQSLGQGLEFLIYFQGNSAPDKSGLPSDRFSAERTGGSVSTLTIQRTQQEDSAVYLCASSLVGISGNTIYFGEGSWLTVV.

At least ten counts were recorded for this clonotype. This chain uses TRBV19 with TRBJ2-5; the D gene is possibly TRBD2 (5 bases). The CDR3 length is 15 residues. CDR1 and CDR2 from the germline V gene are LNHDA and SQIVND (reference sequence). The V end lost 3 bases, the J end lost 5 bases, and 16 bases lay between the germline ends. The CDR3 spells CASSMERAQAETQYF. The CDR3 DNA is TGTGCCAGTAGTATGGAGAGGGCTCAAGCGGAGACCCAGTACTTC.

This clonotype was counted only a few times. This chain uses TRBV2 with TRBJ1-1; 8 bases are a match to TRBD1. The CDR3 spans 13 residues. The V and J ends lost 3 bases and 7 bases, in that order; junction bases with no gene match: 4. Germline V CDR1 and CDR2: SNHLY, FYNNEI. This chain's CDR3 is CASSDEQGGEAFF. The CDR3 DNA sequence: TGTGCCAGCAGTGACGAACAGGGGGGTGAAGCTTTCTTT.

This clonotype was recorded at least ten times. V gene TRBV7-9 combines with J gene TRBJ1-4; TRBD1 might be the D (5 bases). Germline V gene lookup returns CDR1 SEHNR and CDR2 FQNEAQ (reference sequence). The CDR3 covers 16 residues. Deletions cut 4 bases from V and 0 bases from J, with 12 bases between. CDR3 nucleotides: TGTGCCAGCAGCTCCCAAGGGACCTCAACTAATGAAAAACTGTTTTTT. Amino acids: CASSSQGTSTNEKLFF.

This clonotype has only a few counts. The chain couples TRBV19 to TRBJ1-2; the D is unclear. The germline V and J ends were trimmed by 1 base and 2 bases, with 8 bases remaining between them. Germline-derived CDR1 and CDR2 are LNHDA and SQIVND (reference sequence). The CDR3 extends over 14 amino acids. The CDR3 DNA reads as TGTGCCAGTAGTATAGTTTTACAGAACTATGGCTACACCTTC. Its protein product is CASSIVLQNYGYTF.